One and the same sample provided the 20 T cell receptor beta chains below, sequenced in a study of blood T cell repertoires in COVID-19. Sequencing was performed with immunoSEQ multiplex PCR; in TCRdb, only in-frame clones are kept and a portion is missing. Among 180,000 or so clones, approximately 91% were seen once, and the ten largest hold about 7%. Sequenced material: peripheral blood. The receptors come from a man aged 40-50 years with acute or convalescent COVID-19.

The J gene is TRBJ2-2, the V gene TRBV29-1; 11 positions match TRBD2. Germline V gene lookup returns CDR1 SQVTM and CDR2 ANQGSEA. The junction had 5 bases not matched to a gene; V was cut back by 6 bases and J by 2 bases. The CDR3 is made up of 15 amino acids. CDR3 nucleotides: TGCAGCGTCCCCGGGACTAGCGGAAACACCGGGGAGCTGTTTTTT. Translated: CSVPGTSGNTGELFF.

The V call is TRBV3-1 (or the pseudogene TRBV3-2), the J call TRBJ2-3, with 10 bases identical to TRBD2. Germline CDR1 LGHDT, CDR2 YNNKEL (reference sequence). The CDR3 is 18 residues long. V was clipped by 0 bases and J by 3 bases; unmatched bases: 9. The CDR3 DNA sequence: TGTGCCAGCAGCCAAGAAGGGTTAGCGGGGGGTGGTACAGATACGCAGTATTTT. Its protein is CASSQEGLAGGGTDTQYF.

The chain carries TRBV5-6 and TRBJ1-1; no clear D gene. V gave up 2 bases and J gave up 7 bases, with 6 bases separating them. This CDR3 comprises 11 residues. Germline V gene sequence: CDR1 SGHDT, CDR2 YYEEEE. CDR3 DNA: TGTGCCAGCAGCTTCCGAGATGAAGCTTTCTTT. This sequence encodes CASSFRDEAFF.

The CDR3 region has the DNA TGCGCCAGCGCGGGGGGGGCTAGCGGGGACAAGTTCTTC. Translating gives CASAGGASGDKFF. The rearrangement links TRBV10-2 to TRBJ2-1; TRBD2 matches at 9 bases. CDR1 and CDR2 (germline): WSHSY, SAAADI. With V trimmed by 8 bases and J by 14 bases, 13 bases remained unmatched. This CDR3 has 13 residues.

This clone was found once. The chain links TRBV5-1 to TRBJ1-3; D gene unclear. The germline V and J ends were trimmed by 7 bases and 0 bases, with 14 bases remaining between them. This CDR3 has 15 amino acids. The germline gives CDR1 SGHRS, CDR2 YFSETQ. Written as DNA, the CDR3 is TGCGCCAGCCGCATCGCGGCCGTCTCTGGAAACACCATATATTTT. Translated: CASRIAAVSGNTIYF.

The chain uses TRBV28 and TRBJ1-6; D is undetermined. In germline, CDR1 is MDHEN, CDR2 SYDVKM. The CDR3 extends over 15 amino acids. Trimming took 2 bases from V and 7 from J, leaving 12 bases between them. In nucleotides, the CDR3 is TGTGCCAGCAGTTTAAATGAGGGTAGGAATTCACCCCTCCACTTT. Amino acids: CASSLNEGRNSPLHF.

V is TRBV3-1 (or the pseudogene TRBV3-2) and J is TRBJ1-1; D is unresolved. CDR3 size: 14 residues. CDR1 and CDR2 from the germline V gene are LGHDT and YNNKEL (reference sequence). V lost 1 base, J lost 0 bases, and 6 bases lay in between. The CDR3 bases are TGTGCCAGCAGCCAAGGAAGCATGAACACTGAAGCTTTCTTT. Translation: CASSQGSMNTEAFF.

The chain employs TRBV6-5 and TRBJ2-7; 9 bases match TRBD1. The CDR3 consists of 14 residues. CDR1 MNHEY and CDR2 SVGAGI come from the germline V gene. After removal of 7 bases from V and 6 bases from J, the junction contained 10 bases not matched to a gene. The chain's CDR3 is CASTPGQGYFEQYF. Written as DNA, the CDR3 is TGTGCCAGCACTCCGGGACAGGGTTACTTCGAGCAGTACTTC.

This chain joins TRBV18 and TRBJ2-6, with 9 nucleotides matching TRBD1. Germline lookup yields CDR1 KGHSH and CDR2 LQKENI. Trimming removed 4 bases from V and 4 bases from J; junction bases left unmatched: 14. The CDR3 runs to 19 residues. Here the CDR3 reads CASSLSSGTGTKGANVLTF. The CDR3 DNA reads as TGTGCCAGCTCACTCTCCTCCGGGACAGGGACCAAGGGGGCCAACGTCCTGACTTTC.

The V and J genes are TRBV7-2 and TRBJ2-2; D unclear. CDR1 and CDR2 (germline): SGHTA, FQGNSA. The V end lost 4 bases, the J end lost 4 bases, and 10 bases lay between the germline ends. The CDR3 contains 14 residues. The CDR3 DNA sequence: TGTGCCAGCAGCTCTTGGGCCGCCACCGGGGAGCTGTTTTTT. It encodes CASSSWAATGELFF.

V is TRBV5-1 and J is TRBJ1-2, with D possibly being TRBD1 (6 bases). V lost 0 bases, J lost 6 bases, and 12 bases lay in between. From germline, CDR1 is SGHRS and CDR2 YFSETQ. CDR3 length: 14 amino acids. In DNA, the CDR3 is TGCGCCAGCAGCTTGGACAGGGCCGGTGATGGCTACACCTTC. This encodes CASSLDRAGDGYTF.

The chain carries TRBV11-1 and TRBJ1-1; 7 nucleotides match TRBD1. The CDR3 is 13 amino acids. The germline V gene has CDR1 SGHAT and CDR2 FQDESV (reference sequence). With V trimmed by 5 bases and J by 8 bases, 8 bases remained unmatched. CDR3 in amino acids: CASSPRTGPEAFF. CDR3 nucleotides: TGTGCCAGCAGCCCAAGGACAGGTCCAGAAGCTTTCTTT.

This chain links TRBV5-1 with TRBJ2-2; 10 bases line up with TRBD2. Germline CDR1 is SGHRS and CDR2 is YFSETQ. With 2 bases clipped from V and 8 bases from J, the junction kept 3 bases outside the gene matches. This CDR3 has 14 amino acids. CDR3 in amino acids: CASSFPTSGGELFF. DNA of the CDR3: TGCGCCAGCAGCTTCCCGACTAGCGGGGGGGAGCTGTTTTTT.

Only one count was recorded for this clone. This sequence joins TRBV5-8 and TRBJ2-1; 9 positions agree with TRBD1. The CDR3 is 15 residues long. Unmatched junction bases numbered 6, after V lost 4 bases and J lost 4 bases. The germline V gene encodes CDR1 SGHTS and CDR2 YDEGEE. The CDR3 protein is CASSKTGGAYNEQFF. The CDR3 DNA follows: TGTGCCAGCAGCAAAACAGGGGGCGCATACAATGAGCAGTTCTTC.

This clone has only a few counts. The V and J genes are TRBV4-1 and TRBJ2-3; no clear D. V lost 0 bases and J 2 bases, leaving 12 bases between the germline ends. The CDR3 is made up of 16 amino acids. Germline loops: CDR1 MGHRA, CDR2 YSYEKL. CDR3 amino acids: CASSQDLIRFTDTQYF. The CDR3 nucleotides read TGCGCCAGCAGCCAAGATCTAATCCGTTTCACAGATACGCAGTATTTT.

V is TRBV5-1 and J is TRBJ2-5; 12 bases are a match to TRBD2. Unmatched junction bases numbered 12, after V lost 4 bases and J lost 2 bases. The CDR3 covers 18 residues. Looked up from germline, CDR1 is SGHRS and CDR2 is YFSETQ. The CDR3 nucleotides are TGCGCCAGCAGCCCATCTAGCGGGGGGGCGACTCAGCAAGAGACCCAGTACTTC. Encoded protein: CASSPSSGGATQQETQYF.

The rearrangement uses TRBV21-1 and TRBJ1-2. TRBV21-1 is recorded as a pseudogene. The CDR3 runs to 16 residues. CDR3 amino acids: CASSSLTRGGRYGYTF. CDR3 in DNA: TGTGCCAGCAGTTCTCTTACAAGGGGAGGAAGGTATGGCTACACCTTC.

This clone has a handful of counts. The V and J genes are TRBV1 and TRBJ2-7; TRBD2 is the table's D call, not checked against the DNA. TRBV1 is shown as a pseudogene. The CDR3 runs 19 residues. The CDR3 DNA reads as TGCACCAGCAGGTTCTTTCGACTAGCGGGGGGTCATAGCTCCTACGAGCAGTACTTC. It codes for CTSRFFRLAGGHSSYEQYF.

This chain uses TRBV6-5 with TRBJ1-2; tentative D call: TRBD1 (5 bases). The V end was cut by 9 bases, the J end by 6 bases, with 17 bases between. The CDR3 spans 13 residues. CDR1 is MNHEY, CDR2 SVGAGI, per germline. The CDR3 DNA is TGTGCCAGTTCAGGGAATCGAATTAATGGCTACACCTTC. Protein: CASSGNRINGYTF.

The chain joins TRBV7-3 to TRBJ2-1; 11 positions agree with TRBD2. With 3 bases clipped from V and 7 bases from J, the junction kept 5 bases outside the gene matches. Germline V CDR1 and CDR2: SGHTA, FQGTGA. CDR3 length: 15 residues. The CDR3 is CASSFSGGAENEQFF. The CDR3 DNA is TGTGCCAGCAGCTTTAGCGGGGGGGCCGAGAATGAGCAGTTCTTC. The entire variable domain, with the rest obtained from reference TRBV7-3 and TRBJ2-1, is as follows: GAGVSQTPSNKVTEKGKYVELRCDPISGHTALYWYRQSLGQGPEFLIYFQGTGAADDSGLPNDRFFAVRPEGSVSTLKIQRTERGDSAVYLCASSFSGGAENEQFFGPGTRLTVL.